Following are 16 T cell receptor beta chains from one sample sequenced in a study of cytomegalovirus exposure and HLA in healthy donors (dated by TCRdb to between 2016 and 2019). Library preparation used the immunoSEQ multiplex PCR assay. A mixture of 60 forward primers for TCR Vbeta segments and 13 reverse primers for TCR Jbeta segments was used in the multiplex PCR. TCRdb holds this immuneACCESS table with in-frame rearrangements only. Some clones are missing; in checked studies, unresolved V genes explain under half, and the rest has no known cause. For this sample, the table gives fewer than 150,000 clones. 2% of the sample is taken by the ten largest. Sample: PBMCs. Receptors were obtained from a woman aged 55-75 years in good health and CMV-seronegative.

CDR3 coding DNA: TGTGCCAGCAGTCCCCACAGCCTCAATCAGCCCCAGCATTTT. Its translation is CASSPHSLNQPQHF. This chain links TRBV27 with TRBJ1-5; the D is unclear. V shed 5 bases and J shed 3 bases, with 11 bases lying between them. The CDR3 covers 14 residues. The germline gives CDR1 MNHEY, CDR2 SMNVEV (reference sequence).

The CDR3 reads CASSQEGTSDSIQYF. The CDR3 DNA reads TGTGCCAGCAGCCAAGAAGGGACTAGCGATTCCATTCAGTACTTC. The rearrangement uses TRBV4-2 and TRBJ2-4, with 10 bases that match TRBD2. Germline V gene sequence: CDR1 LGHNA, CDR2 YNFKEQ. After removal of 0 bases from V and 9 bases from J, the junction contained 5 bases not matched to a gene. This CDR3 has 15 amino acids.

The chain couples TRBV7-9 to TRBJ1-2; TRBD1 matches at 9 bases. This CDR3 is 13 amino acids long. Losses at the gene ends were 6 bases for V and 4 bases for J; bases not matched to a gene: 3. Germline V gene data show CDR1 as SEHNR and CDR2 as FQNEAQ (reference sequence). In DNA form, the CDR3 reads TGTGCCAGCAGATTGGACAGGGGCTATGGCTACACCTTC. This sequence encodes CASRLDRGYGYTF.

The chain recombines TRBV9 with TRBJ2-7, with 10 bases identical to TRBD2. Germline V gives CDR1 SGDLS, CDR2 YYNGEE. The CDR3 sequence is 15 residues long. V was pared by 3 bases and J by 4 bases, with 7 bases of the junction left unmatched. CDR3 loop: CASSARGTSEYEQYF. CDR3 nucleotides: TGTGCCAGCAGCGCAAGGGGGACTAGCGAGTACGAGCAGTACTTC.

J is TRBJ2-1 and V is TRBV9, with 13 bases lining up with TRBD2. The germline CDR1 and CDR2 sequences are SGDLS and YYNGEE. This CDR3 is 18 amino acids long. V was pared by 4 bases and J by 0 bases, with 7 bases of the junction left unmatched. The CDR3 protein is CASSRTSGGRSSYNEQFF. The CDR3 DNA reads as TGTGCCAGCAGCAGGACTAGCGGGGGCCGTAGCTCCTACAATGAGCAGTTCTTC. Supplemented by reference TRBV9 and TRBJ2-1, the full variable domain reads DSGVTQTPKHLITATGQRVTLRCSPRSGDLSVYWYQQSLDQGLQFLIQYYNGEERAKGNILERFSAQQFPDLHSELNLSSLELGDSALYFCASSRTSGGRSSYNEQFFGPGTRLTVL.

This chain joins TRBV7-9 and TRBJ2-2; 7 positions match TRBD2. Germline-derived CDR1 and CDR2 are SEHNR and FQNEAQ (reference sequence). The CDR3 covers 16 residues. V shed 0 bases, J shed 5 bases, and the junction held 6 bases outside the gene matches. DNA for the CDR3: TGTGCCAGCAGCTTAGCGGTTCTAGCGGTAACCGGGGAGCTGTTTTTT. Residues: CASSLAVLAVTGELFF.

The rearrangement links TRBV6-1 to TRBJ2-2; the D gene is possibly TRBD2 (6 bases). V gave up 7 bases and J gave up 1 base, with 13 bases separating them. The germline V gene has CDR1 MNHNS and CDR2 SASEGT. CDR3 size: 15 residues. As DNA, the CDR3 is TGTGCCAGCAACGAATTAGCGGTGAACACCGGGGAGCTGTTTTTT. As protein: CASNELAVNTGELFF.

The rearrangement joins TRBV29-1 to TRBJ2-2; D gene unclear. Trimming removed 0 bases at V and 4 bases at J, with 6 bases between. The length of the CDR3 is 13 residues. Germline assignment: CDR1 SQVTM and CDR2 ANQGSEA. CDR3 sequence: CSVEDPFTGELFF. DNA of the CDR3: TGCAGCGTTGAAGACCCTTTCACCGGGGAGCTGTTTTTT.

DNA of the CDR3: TGTGCCAGCTTTGAAACGAGCTCTGGAAACACCATATATTTT. This sequence encodes CASFETSSGNTIYF. This chain connects TRBV28 to TRBJ1-3, with D hard to call. CDR1 and CDR2 (germline): MDHEN, SYDVKM. Trimming pared 8 bases from V and 0 bases from J, leaving 11 bases between. The CDR3 runs to 14 residues.

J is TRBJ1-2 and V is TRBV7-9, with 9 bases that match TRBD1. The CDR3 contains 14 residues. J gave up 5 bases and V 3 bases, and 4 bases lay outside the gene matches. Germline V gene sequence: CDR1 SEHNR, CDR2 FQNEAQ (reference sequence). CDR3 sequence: CASSFGTGRYGYTF. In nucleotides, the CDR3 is TGTGCCAGCAGCTTCGGGACAGGGAGGTATGGCTACACCTTC.

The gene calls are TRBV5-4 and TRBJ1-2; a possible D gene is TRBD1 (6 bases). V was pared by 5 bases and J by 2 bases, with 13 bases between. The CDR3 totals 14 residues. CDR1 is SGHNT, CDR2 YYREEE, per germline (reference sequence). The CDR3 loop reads CASRPGGANYGYTF. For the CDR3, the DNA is TGTGCCAGCAGGCCCGGGGGGGCGAACTATGGCTACACCTTC.

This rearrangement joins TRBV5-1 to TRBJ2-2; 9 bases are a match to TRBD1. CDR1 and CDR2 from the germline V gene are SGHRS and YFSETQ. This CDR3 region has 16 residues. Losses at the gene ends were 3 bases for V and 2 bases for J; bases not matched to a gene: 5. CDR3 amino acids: CASSSGQGLNTGELFF. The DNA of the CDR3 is TGCGCCAGCAGCTCGGGACAGGGACTCAACACCGGGGAGCTGTTTTTT. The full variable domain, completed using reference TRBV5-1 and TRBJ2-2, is KAGVTQTPRYLIKTRGQQVTLSCSPISGHRSVSWYQQTPGQGLQFLFEYFSETQRNKGNFPGRFSGRQFSNSRSEMNVSTLELGDSALYLCASSSGQGLNTGELFFGEGSRLTVL.

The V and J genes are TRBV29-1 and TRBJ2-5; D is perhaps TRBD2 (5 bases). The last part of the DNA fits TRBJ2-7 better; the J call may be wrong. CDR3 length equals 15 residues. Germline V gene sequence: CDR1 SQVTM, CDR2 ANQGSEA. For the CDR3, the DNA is TGCAGCGTTCCCGGCGGGCGGCTAGAGACCCACGAGCAGTACTTC. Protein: CSVPGGRLETHEQYF.

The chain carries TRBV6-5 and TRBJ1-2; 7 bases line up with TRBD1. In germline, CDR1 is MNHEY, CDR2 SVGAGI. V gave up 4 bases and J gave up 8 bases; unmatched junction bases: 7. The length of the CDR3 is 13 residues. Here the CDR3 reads CASSLQGTRGYTF. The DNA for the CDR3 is TGTGCCAGCAGTTTACAGGGGACGCGCGGCTACACCTTC.

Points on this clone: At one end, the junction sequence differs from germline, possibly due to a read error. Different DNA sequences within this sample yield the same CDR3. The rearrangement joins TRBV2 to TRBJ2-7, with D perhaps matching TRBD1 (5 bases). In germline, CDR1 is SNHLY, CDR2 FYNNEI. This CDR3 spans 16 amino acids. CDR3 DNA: TGCGCCAGCAGTGAATTAAGGGGCACCGGCGGCTACGAGCAGTACTTC. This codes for CASSELRGTGGYEQYF.

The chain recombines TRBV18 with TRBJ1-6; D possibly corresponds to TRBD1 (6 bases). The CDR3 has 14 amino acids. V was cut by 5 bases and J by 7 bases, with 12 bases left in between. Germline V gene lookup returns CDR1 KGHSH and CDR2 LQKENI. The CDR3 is CASSAGTPNSPLHF. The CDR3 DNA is TGTGCCAGCTCAGCCGGGACACCGAATTCACCCCTCCACTTT.